A selection of T cell receptor beta chains follows, all from one sample in a study of blood T cell repertoires in COVID-19. This table comes from immunoSEQ multiplex PCR, and its TCRdb copy is limited to in-frame clones, with some not included. The sample includes over 150,000 clones, approximately 80% of them seen just once. Sample: PBMCs or T cells enriched from blood (not recorded which). Every receptor here comes from a woman in her forties or fifties who had recovered from COVID-19. Both conserved end residues are part of each CDR3. D genes are given only for firm matches. The listing skips clone size in some rows; elsewhere it reads once, few, many or a size class.

j_call	clone_size	d_call	v_call	cdr3_nt	cdr3_aa
TRBJ2-3	-	TRBD2	TRBV18	TGTGCCAGCTCACCAGGACTAGCGGGAGGGATAGATACGCAGTATTTT	CASSPGLAGGIDTQYF
TRBJ2-1	-	TRBD2	TRBV7-8	TGTGCCAGCCGACTAGCGGGTGTCTCCTACAATGAGCAGTTCTTC	CASRLAGVSYNEQFF
TRBJ2-2	-	-	TRBV3-1/TRBV3-2	TGTGCCAGCAGCCTAGGACAGCCCACCGGGGAGCTGTTTTTT	CASSLGQPTGELFF
TRBJ1-6	-	TRBD1	TRBV5-1	TGCGCCAGCAGCGCGGGACAGGGGAATTCACCCCTCCACTTT	CASSAGQGNSPLHF
TRBJ1-3	few	-	TRBV10-3	TGTGCCATCAGACCTGGGACATCCGAGGGCGGAAACACCATATATTTT	CAIRPGTSEGGNTIYF
TRBJ1-2	-	TRBD1	TRBV11-2	TGTGCCAGCAGCTCCGGGACAGGGCATGGCTACACCTTC	CASSSGTGHGYTF
TRBJ1-1	-	TRBD1	TRBV19	TGTGCCAGTGGACCTACAGCGGGTACAGGGGGCCTTGCTTTCTTT	CASGPTAGTGGLAFF
TRBJ2-1	once	TRBD2	TRBV20-1	TGCAGTGCTAGTGGCGGGAGTTTGAGGAATGAGCAGTTCTTC	CSASGGSLRNEQFF
TRBJ2-2	-	-	TRBV5-4	TGTGCCAGCAGCTTGCCCATCCCGGGACACTCCACCGGGGAGCTGTTTTTT	CASSLPIPGHSTGELFF
TRBJ2-5	-	TRBD2	TRBV28	TGTGCCAGCAGTTTAATCGGACTAGCGGGCGACCCAAAGGAGACCCAGTACTTC	CASSLIGLAGDPKETQYF
TRBJ1-1	few	-	TRBV7-3	TGTGTCGGGAGGGCGAAGGACACTGAAGCTTTCTTT	CVGRAKDTEAFF
TRBJ2-5	-	-	TRBV7-3	TGTGCCAGCAGCTTATCCCCAGGGGTACAAGAGACCCAGTACTTC	CASSLSPGVQETQYF
TRBJ2-1	-	TRBD2	TRBV14	TGTGCCAGCAGCCACGCAAGCGGGAGTTTCGCCTGGGGGGAGCAGTTCTTC	CASSHASGSFAWGEQFF
TRBJ2-2	-	TRBD2	TRBV6-5	TGTGCCAGCAGTTACGGACTAGCGGGCACCGGGGAGCTGTTTTTT	CASSYGLAGTGELFF
TRBJ2-3	once	TRBD2	TRBV9	TGTGCCAGCAGCGTCACGGGAGGGCCTGTAGATACGCAGTATTTT	CASSVTGGPVDTQYF
TRBJ1-2	-	-	TRBV5-1	TGCGCCAGCAGCTTCAGGGGAGAAGGTGGCTACACCTTC	CASSFRGEGGYTF